A selection of T cell receptor beta chains follows, all from one sample in a study of response to subunit inactivated influenza vaccine. Each CDR3 protein gets one entry after TCRdb re-called the RT-PCR reads with MiXCR. The data show about 620,000 distinct CDR3 sequences, about 11% seen once. The sample was also reused in another study, on T cells expressing NK-cell markers.

The specimen was PBMCs from blood, collected on the day of vaccination. The receptors stem from a man aged 45-65 years who received an inactivated influenza vaccine. Each CDR3 is given with its conserved first and last residue. Each record gives: clone size, D gene, J gene, V gene, CDR3 DNA, CDR3 protein. A D gene is named only where the DNA matches it firmly. Size values are once, few and many counts, or a class for expanded clones, and some rows have none.

few	TRBD1	TRBJ2-7	TRBV29-1	TGCAGCGTCAGACGGACAGGGGCCGAGCAGTACTTC	CSVRRTGAEQYF
many	TRBD2	TRBJ2-1	TRBV5-1	TGCGCCAGTTCGACTAGCGGGAGCTCCTACAATGAGCAGTTCTTC	CASSTSGSSYNEQFF
few	.	TRBJ1-1	TRBV5-6	TGTGCCAGCAGCGTCGGGGGGGGTGTAGCTTTCTTT	CASSVGGGVAFF
many	TRBD1	TRBJ1-5	TRBV7-2	TGTGCCAGCAGCCGTAACGGGGGGGGACAGTCGCCCCAGCATTTT	CASSRNGGGQSPQHF
few	TRBD2	TRBJ2-3	TRBV7-9	TGTGCCAGCAGCCAGACTAGCGGGAGGTTTGATACGCAGTATTTT	CASSQTSGRFDTQYF
.	.	TRBJ1-1	TRBV7-8	TGTGCCAGCAGCTTATATCAGGGGAGAAGCACTGAAGCTTTCTTT	CASSLYQGRSTEAFF
few	.	TRBJ2-2	TRBV20-1	TGCAGTGCTTCCAAGACACGACTGGGGGGGGAGCTGTTTTTT	CSASKTRLGGELFF
many	TRBD1	TRBJ2-2	TRBV29-1	TGCAGCGTTGCGGGGACAGGGATTAACACCGGGGAGCTGTTTTTT	CSVAGTGINTGELFF
few	TRBD1	TRBJ2-2	TRBV11-2	TGTGCCAGCAGCTTCCGGACAGGGCCGAACACCGGGGAGCTGTTTTTT	CASSFRTGPNTGELFF
.	.	TRBJ1-5	TRBV7-8	TGTGCCAGCAGCTCACAACCAGGATGGATACTATATAGCAATCAGCCCCAGCATTTT	CASSSQPGWILYSNQPQHF
.	TRBD1	TRBJ2-7	TRBV6-2/TRBV6-3	TGTGCCAGCCGATACCGGGACAGGGGCCTTAGATATGCCCACGAGCAGTACTTC	CASRYRDRGLRYAHEQYF
.	.	TRBJ2-2	TRBV6-5	TGTGCCAGCAGTTACACCGCAGGGACCGGGGAGCTGTTTTTT	CASSYTAGTGELFF
.	.	TRBJ2-2	TRBV6-1	TGTGCCAGCACCCTGACCTTGGCCACCGGGGAGCTGTTTTTT	CASTLTLATGELFF
.	.	TRBJ2-5	TRBV5-1	TGCGCCAGCAGGAGGGGGAACCAAGAGACCCAGTACTTC	CASRRGNQETQYF
.	TRBD1	TRBJ1-4	TRBV2	TGTGCCAGCAGTGAAGAATGGACAGGGGGCGAATTGCATGAAAAACTGTTTTTT	CASSEEWTGGELHEKLFF
many	TRBD1	TRBJ1-1	TRBV5-1	TGCGCCAGCAGCCCAGAAGGGGGCGGGTTGAACACTGAAGCTTTCTTT	CASSPEGGGLNTEAFF
few	TRBD2	TRBJ2-2	TRBV7-2	TGTGCCAGCAGCCTGACTAGCGGGAGCGGCACCGGGGAGCTGTTTTTT	CASSLTSGSGTGELFF
few	.	TRBJ2-5	TRBV7-3	TGTGCCAGCAGCCCCGAAGCCTTCATTAGGGAGACCCAGTACTTC	CASSPEAFIRETQYF
few	.	TRBJ1-1	TRBV20-1	TGCAGTGCTAGATTGACGGGGGGGGGCACTGAAGCTTTCTTT	CSARLTGGGTEAFF
.	TRBD1	TRBJ2-2	TRBV5-1	TGCGCCAGCAGCTTGGCCACGGGCAGGGGGCATGGCGGGGAGCTGTTTTTT	CASSLATGRGHGGELFF
few	.	TRBJ2-5	TRBV20-1	TGCAGTGCCAGGACCTCGGGGTACCAAGAGACCCAGTACTTC	CSARTSGYQETQYF
.	.	TRBJ1-1	TRBV4-1	TGCGCCAGCAGCTCCCCGTCGCGATTACAGGGAACCATGAACACTGAAGCTTTCTTT	CASSSPSRLQGTMNTEAFF
many	TRBD2	TRBJ2-3	TRBV9	TGTGCCAGCAGCGTTAGCGGGGCTAGCACAGATACGCAGTATTTT	CASSVSGASTDTQYF
.	.	TRBJ2-2	TRBV20-1	TGCAGGGCAGGACAGCCGGATGACACCGGGGAGCTGTTTTTT	CRAGQPDDTGELFF
.	.	TRBJ2-7	TRBV29-1	TGCAGCGTTGAAGATCGGTCAGGGGCCGAGCAGTACTTC	CSVEDRSGAEQYF
few	.	TRBJ2-1	TRBV4-3	TGCGCCAGCAGCCAAGACACACAGAATTCCTACAATGAGCAGTTCTTC	CASSQDTQNSYNEQFF
few	.	TRBJ2-5	TRBV19	TGTGCCAGTAGACGCGGTGAGACCCAGTACTTC	CASRRGETQYF
few	.	TRBJ1-4	TRBV6-1	TGTGCCAGCAGAAACGTTAAAAGGACTAATGAAAAACTGTTTTTT	CASRNVKRTNEKLFF
few	TRBD2	TRBJ2-7	TRBV12-3/TRBV12-4	TGTGCCAGCCTGGGGACTAACTCCTACGAGCAGTACTTC	CASLGTNSYEQYF
few	TRBD2	TRBJ2-3	TRBV5-1	TGCGCCAGCAGCTCGGGGACTAGCGGGGTCACTGATACGCAGTATTTT	CASSSGTSGVTDTQYF
few	.	TRBJ1-2	TRBV12-3/TRBV12-4	TGTGCCAGCAGTTCCACCACGTCAGGACGGGTTAACTATGGCTACACCTTC	CASSSTTSGRVNYGYTF